Reported below is one T cell receptor beta chain. Its antigen is currently not known. Per-base qualities were not stored, and no clone one base away is much larger. Spanning cysteine to phenylalanine, the CDR3 consists of 15 amino acids. This entry keeps only the CDR3 DNA: 45 bases, framed from base 1. Relative to germline, V is 3 bases shorter and J is 3 bases shorter, with 15 bases between their ends. CDR1 and CDR2, per the germline V gene, are SNHLY and FYNNEI. Donors were 40 or so systemically healthy Caucasian individuals from Russia aged roughly 6 to 90 years. Each donor gave 8 to 10 milliliters of peripheral blood, drawn into EDTA-treated Vacutainer tubes. Ficoll-Paque density-gradient centrifugation was used to isolate PBMCs, with at least 6 million obtained per sample. Trizol reagent was used to extract total RNA from the PBMCs, yielding at least 5.5 micrograms per sample. For every donor, an aliquot of PBMCs went through flow cytometry to measure the percentages of naive CD45RAhigh/CD27high T cells.

This sample stems from a study of blood T cells in healthy people across ages (dated by TCRdb to the mid-2010s). Describing the broader study: Template switching captured roughly one uniquely barcoded TCR beta cDNA molecule per two T cells in model experiments. The study analyzed two additional independent replicas of 1 million unique cDNA reads from the same blood draw for two donors, one aged 18 to 29 and one aged 80 or older. The donors were divided into four age groups: young (average about 15 years), middle-aged (under 40), aged (62) and long-lived (roughly 82). Age-related changes in TCR beta repertoire diversity were measured in the study by deep sequencing normalized with unique cDNA molecular identifiers. To avoid experimental bias, donors of different ages were spread randomly across the sequencing lanes.

To prepare the library, 5' RACE was applied. This sample was sequenced with an Illumina HiSeq 2500. The second PCR ran for roughly 7 to 12 cycles and used a J-beta primer mix along with a sample-barcoded 5' primer. A template-switch 5' adaptor carrying 12 random nucleotides introduced a unique molecular identifier onto each TCR beta cDNA molecule. At least 2.5 million CDR3-containing paired-end reads were obtained from each sample. All of the RNA was converted into first-strand cDNA using the Mint cDNA synthesis kit, with a TRBC-specific oligonucleotide serving as the primer. All cDNA was treated with uracil-DNA glycosylase and then went through a first 18-cycle PCR with the universal primers M1SS and BC2_uni_R. For the original study's pipeline: Each sample was normalized by randomly selecting 1 million high-quality reads, each carrying a distinct molecular identifier. Instead of being binned into consensus sequences, reads that shared molecular identifiers were thrown out. MiTCR, set to a Q25 quality threshold and the strictest error-elimination algorithm, was used for CDR3 identification, clonotype clustering and error correction. Lower-bound total TCR beta diversity was estimated with a nonparametric unseen species model using Euler transformation. TCRdb reran the public reads through fastp at Q25 and MiXCR, keeping productive beta chains. A single entry per CDR3 protein holds the most common genes and DNA from its merged rows. These V and J calls rely on TCRdb rather than the paper's analysis. In all, the sample holds 1 million or so distinct CDR3 sequences, and more than 40% of those were seen once. The top ten clonotypes cover 15% to 20% of the sample.

On the study overall, not on this receptor specifically: A strong correlation was found between observed TCR beta diversity and the percentage of naive T cells measured by flow cytometry. Observed TCR beta diversity per million T cells fell roughly linearly with age, and a significant reduction was already apparent by age roughly 40. Total diversity estimates from one million sequenced T cells were considered lower bounds and underestimates. Because the CMV infection status of the donors was unknown, age-related changes in expanded clonotypes may potentially have been confounded. Bulk unsorted PBMC profiling prevented conclusive comparison of naive and antigen-experienced compartments. The long-lived group showed more naive CD4+ T cells, fewer expanded clones and increased TCR diversity than the aged group, suggesting age selection.

In this chain, TRBV2 is recombined with TRBJ2-7; TRBD1 is possibly the D segment (6 matching bases). Source material: blood. The origin of this receptor is a woman in her sixties in good health. For the CDR3, the sequence is CASSDEGIGGYEQYF. The nucleotides are TGTGCCAGCAGTGACGAGGGTATAGGGGGCTACGAGCAGTACTTC.